The present TCR beta chain was sequenced within a study of Ad26.COV2.S vaccination and SARS-CoV-2 variants. Overall study: The donor was enrolled in the Ad26.COV2.S arm of the COV1001 trial. Study-level findings and limits: Total T cell responses, in the TCR breadth and depth analyses, may have been underestimated. Non-spike TCR breadth was similar in vaccine and placebo recipients.

Trimming took 5 bases from V and 3 from J; bases not matched to a gene: 12. This CDR3 comprises 17 residues. Germline loops: CDR1 SGHVS, CDR2 FQNEAQ. The treatment: roughly 20 received Ad26.COV2.S at low or high dose, single or two shots; about 5 received placebo; per-sample allocation not given. Vaccine and placebo recipients were sampled on day 63 after the first injection. Worth noting for this clone: The antigen is unknown.

Produced via immunoSEQ multiplex PCR; TCRdb's table is partial and in-frame only. The sample yields about 470,000 clones, about 90% seen once. This chain uses TRBV7-8 with TRBJ2-7; 11 bases line up with TRBD1. The clonotype was recovered from a person between 18 and 60 years old who received the Ad26.COV2.S COVID-19 vaccine or a placebo. The source material was peripheral blood, sampled in a trial of Ad26.COV2.S vaccine versus placebo. The CDR3 loop is CASSIGTGGFGDYEQYF. In DNA, the CDR3 is TGTGCCAGCAGCATAGGGACAGGGGGATTTGGGGACTACGAGCAGTACTTC.